This TCR beta chain was retrieved from a study of low-dose radiotherapy and immunotherapy resistance in tumors. Overall study context: Every six weeks patients received intravenous ipilimumab 1 mg/kg, and every two weeks they received intravenous nivolumab 240 mg. First-strand cDNA relied on TRAV- and TRBV-specific primers spanning alpha and beta chains.

This clonotype was seen many times. TCR amplification involved 15 to 25 PCR cycles with a constant-region primer and V-primer adapter. MiXCR, run by TCRdb on the reads, gives a single entry per CDR3 protein. The table includes tens of thousands of distinct CDR3 sequences, roughly 12% detected once. The time point: before trial treatment. Donors received nivolumab, ipilimumab, aspirin, low-dose cyclophosphamide and low-dose radiotherapy. Sequenced here: PBMCs, sampled before treatment. This receptor was obtained from a female donor with ovarian cancer.

CDR3 protein: CASTNFPRRDMNTEAFF. In nucleotides, the CDR3 is TGTGCCAGTACCAACTTCCCCCGTAGAGATATGAACACTGAAGCTTTCTTT. The chain carries TRBV19 and TRBJ1-1; the D is unclear. The ends were cut back, 7 bases at V and 0 bases at J, with 21 bases in the middle. CDR1 and CDR2 (germline): LNHDA, SQIVND (reference sequence). The CDR3 has 17 residues.